The 21 T cell receptor beta chains presented below share a single source sample, sequenced in a study of T cells in Graves' hyperthyroidism and ophthalmopathy. RNA transcripts served as the template for amplifying TCR beta CDR3 regions. The study used the HTBI primer set for a first-round RT-PCR of the TCR CDR3. TCRdb used MiXCR to reprocess the multiplex PCR reads, holding one entry per CDR3 protein. The sample contains about 200,000 distinct CDR3 sequences, 17% of which appear only once. The sequencing sample was made of blood. The origin of the receptors is a man over 45 with Graves' hyperthyroidism.

This clonotype was picked up a small number of times. V is TRBV29-1 and J is TRBJ2-3; TRBD2 agrees at 7 bases. J lost 0 bases, V lost 7 bases, and 7 bases had no gene match. The germline gives CDR1 SQVTM, CDR2 ANQGSEA. CDR3 length: 14 residues. CDR3: CSASLAVSTDTQYF. CDR3 coding DNA: TGCAGCGCGTCGCTAGCGGTGAGCACAGATACGCAGTATTTT.

This clonotype was observed a few times. CDR3 sequence: CASSLTSGSSYEQYF. CDR3 bases: TGTGCCAGCAGCCTGACTAGCGGAAGCTCCTACGAGCAGTACTTC. V and J are TRBV4-2 and TRBJ2-7, with 9 bases aligning to TRBD2. This CDR3 contains 15 residues. From germline, CDR1 is LGHNA and CDR2 YNFKEQ. J gave up 0 bases and V 4 bases, and 4 bases lay outside the gene matches.

The sample holds one count of this clonotype. The gene calls are TRBV4-1 and TRBJ1-1; D call uncertain. Trimming left V 0 bases short and J 1 base short, with 9 bases between. Germline V CDR1 and CDR2: MGHRA, YSYEKL. CDR3 length: 15 residues. The CDR3 sequence: CASSQDSRANTEAFF. The CDR3 DNA sequence: TGCGCCAGCAGCCAAGATTCTCGGGCGAACACTGAAGCTTTCTTT.

At least ten counts were recorded for this clonotype. The V and J genes are TRBV7-9 and TRBJ2-5; D is possibly TRBD1 (6 bases). Per the germline V gene, CDR1 is SEHNR and CDR2 is FQNEAQ (reference sequence). The V end was cut by 2 bases, the J end by 7 bases, with 14 bases between. This CDR3 comprises 14 residues. DNA for the CDR3: TGTGCCAGCAGCTTATTGGGGGCCTTGGGGACCCAGTACTTC. Amino acids: CASSLLGALGTQYF.

V gene TRBV6-1 combines with J gene TRBJ2-7, with 8 positions matching TRBD2. The CDR3 has 16 amino acids. The germline gives CDR1 MNHNS, CDR2 SASEGT. V shed 8 bases and J 0 bases; nucleotides not matched to a gene: 12. CDR3 sequence (DNA): TGTGCCAGCGCCGGGCTAGCGGGCTTCTACTCCTACGAGCAGTACTTC. Its translation: CASAGLAGFYSYEQYF.

Only one count was recorded for this clonotype. This chain uses TRBV27 with TRBJ1-1; D possibly corresponds to TRBD1 (6 bases). CDR1 and CDR2 from the germline V gene are MNHEY and SMNVEV (reference sequence). Trimming took 6 bases from V and 1 from J, leaving 12 bases between them. The CDR3 contains 14 residues. The chain's CDR3 is CASRLTGTNTEAFF. As DNA, the CDR3 is TGTGCCAGCAGGCTAACAGGGACGAACACTGAAGCTTTCTTT.

This clonotype has ten or more counts. The rearrangement joins TRBV5-1 to TRBJ1-1, with TRBD1 matching over 8 bases. V was pared by 4 bases and J by 7 bases, with 18 bases of the junction left unmatched. The length of the CDR3 is 17 residues. Germline V CDR1 and CDR2: SGHRS, YFSETQ. Written as DNA, the CDR3 is TGCGCCAGCAGCATGGGATCGGACAGGGCCCGGGGGTTTGAAGCTTTCTTT. Its protein is CASSMGSDRARGFEAFF. The whole variable domain, remainder taken from reference TRBV5-1 and TRBJ1-1, is KAGVTQTPRYLIKTRGQQVTLSCSPISGHRSVSWYQQTPGQGLQFLFEYFSETQRNKGNFPGRFSGRQFSNSRSEMNVSTLELGDSALYLCASSMGSDRARGFEAFFGQGTRLTVV.

This clonotype showed up many times. This chain joins TRBV28 and TRBJ2-1; D unresolved. Germline CDR1 reads MDHEN; CDR2 reads SYDVKM. The CDR3 totals 13 residues. The V end lost 3 bases, the J end lost 7 bases, and 10 bases lay between the germline ends. The chain's CDR3 is CASSFGYGNEQFF. CDR3 in DNA: TGTGCCAGCAGTTTCGGGTATGGTAATGAGCAGTTCTTC.

This clonotype was seen many times. The rearrangement links TRBV30 to TRBJ1-6; D is unclear. Germline-derived CDR1 and CDR2 are GTSNPN and SVGIG (reference sequence). The CDR3 runs 16 residues. V was shortened by 4 bases and J by 0 bases, with 13 bases between the two germline ends. Written as DNA, the CDR3 is TGTGCCTGGATGGAGGGCACCAGCTCCTATAATTCACCCCTCCACTTT. This codes for CAWMEGTSSYNSPLHF.

This clonotype was observed many times. J is TRBJ2-7 and V is TRBV7-9; TRBD1 agrees at 7 bases. The germline V gene encodes CDR1 SEHNR and CDR2 FQNEAQ (reference sequence). With 8 bases clipped from V and 3 bases from J, the junction kept 4 bases outside the gene matches. CDR3 length: 12 residues. DNA for the CDR3: TGTGCCAGCTCGGCAGGGGGCTACGAGCAGTACTTC. Translating it yields CASSAGGYEQYF.

In this sample, this clonotype turned up a few times. This rearrangement joins TRBV10-3 to TRBJ2-7; a possible D gene is TRBD2 (5 bases). CDR3 length: 13 amino acids. Germline V gene data show CDR1 as ENHRY and CDR2 as SYGVKD. The V gene lost 6 bases and the J gene lost 1 base, with 10 bases spanning the gap. The CDR3 protein is CAIRAGKSYEQYF. The CDR3 DNA reads TGTGCCATCAGAGCCGGGAAGTCCTACGAGCAGTACTTC.

In this sample, this clonotype turned up many times. This sequence joins TRBV28 and TRBJ2-7; 7 nucleotides align to TRBD2. CDR1 is MDHEN and CDR2 is SYDVKM in the germline V gene. With 5 bases clipped from V and 3 bases from J, the junction kept 7 bases outside the gene matches. The CDR3 sequence is 14 residues long. CDR3 sequence (DNA): TGTGCCAGCAGTGGGGGGGGTCTTGACTACGAGCAGTACTTC. Translated: CASSGGGLDYEQYF.

A word on this clonotype: Given a much more abundant clone one base away, this may be a read error. The chain employs TRBV5-1 and TRBJ2-3, with 10 nucleotides matching TRBD2. Germline V gene sequence: CDR1 SGHRS, CDR2 YFSETQ. The CDR3 is 14 amino acids. The CDR3 region has the DNA TGCGCCAGCAGCCAGCGGGAGGGCTTAGATGCGCAGTATTTT. Translated, it gives CASSQREGLDAQYF.

At least ten counts were recorded for this clonotype. The chain couples TRBV27 to TRBJ2-7; 9 bases fit TRBD2. Trimming at V came to 2 bases and at J to 2 bases, leaving 1 base not matched to a gene. CDR1 and CDR2 (germline): MNHEY, SMNVEV (reference sequence). The CDR3 covers 14 residues. CDR3 coding DNA: TGTGCCAGCAGTTTAGCGGGAGGGACCTACGAGCAGTACTTC. It specifies CASSLAGGTYEQYF.

This clonotype was seen repeatedly, ten times or more. A junction boundary mismatches the germline segment, possibly from a read error. The J gene is TRBJ1-5, the V gene TRBV2; D unresolved. The germline V gene has CDR1 SNHLY and CDR2 FYNNEI. The CDR3 length is 12 residues. The CDR3 loop is CASSVQGQLQHF. The CDR3 DNA sequence: TGTGCCAGCAGTGTACAAGGGCAGCTCCAGCATTTT. Based on the CDR3 plus reference TRBV2 and TRBJ1-5, the full variable domain is EPEVTQTPSHQVTQMGQEVILRCVPISNHLYFYWYRQILGQKVEFLVSFYNNEISEKSEIFDDQFSVERPDGSNFTLKIRSTKLEDSAMYFCASSVQGQLQHFGDGTRLSIL.

The count of this clonotype is one. This chain connects TRBV19 to TRBJ2-7; D may be TRBD1 (5 bases). CDR1 and CDR2 (germline): LNHDA, SQIVND (reference sequence). This CDR3 spans 17 amino acids. Trimming took 5 bases from V and 2 from J, leaving 22 bases between them. DNA of the CDR3: TGTGCCAGTAGTCCGCCGAGTAGGGGCAAGGGCGCCTACGAGCAGTACTTC. Translating it yields CASSPPSRGKGAYEQYF.

This clonotype was observed a few times. The rearrangement uses TRBV28 and TRBJ2-1; D unresolved. There are 13 residues in the CDR3. The germline CDR1 and CDR2 sequences are MDHEN and SYDVKM. Trimming removed 3 bases at V and 10 bases at J, with 13 bases between. CDR3 bases: TGTGCCAGCAGTTTGCCCCCCGTTCCCGAGCAGTTCTTC. It specifies CASSLPPVPEQFF.

This clonotype came up many times. The CDR3 loop reads CSVNRDLTGAFF. The CDR3 nucleotides read TGCAGTGTAAACCGGGACCTAACTGGGGCTTTCTTT. The chain couples TRBV20-1 to TRBJ1-1; possible D gene TRBD1, 5 bases. Germline CDR1 and CDR2: DFQATT and SNEGSKA (reference sequence). V was shortened by 7 bases and J by 11 bases, with 20 bases between the two germline ends. The CDR3 spans 12 residues.

This clonotype was found a few times. The chain employs TRBV20-1 and TRBJ1-5; possibly TRBD1 for D (5 bases). Looked up from germline, CDR1 is DFQATT and CDR2 is SNEGSKA (reference sequence). The CDR3 sequence is 13 residues long. V lost 2 bases and J lost 1, with 6 bases in between. The CDR3 region is CSARQGSNQPQHF. Written as DNA, the CDR3 is TGCAGTGCTAGACAGGGCAGCAATCAGCCCCAGCATTTT.

This clonotype has at least ten counts. The chain uses TRBV6-5 and TRBJ2-2, with D perhaps TRBD1 (6 bases). Trimming stripped 4 bases from V and 0 bases from J, with 9 bases between. The CDR3 runs to 15 residues. The germline V gene has CDR1 MNHEY and CDR2 SVGAGI. CDR3 in amino acids: CASSFWTANTGELFF. The DNA for the CDR3 is TGTGCCAGCAGTTTCTGGACAGCGAACACCGGGGAGCTGTTTTTT.

V is TRBV20-1 and J is TRBJ1-4; a possible D gene is TRBD1 (6 bases). The V gene's germline CDR1 is DFQATT and CDR2 SNEGSKA (reference sequence). Trimming cost V 5 bases and J 7 bases, with 14 bases left between them. The length of the CDR3 is 13 residues. The CDR3 loop reads CSAWDTQGEKLFF. The CDR3 region has the DNA TGCAGTGCTTGGGACACTCAGGGTGAAAAACTGTTTTTT.